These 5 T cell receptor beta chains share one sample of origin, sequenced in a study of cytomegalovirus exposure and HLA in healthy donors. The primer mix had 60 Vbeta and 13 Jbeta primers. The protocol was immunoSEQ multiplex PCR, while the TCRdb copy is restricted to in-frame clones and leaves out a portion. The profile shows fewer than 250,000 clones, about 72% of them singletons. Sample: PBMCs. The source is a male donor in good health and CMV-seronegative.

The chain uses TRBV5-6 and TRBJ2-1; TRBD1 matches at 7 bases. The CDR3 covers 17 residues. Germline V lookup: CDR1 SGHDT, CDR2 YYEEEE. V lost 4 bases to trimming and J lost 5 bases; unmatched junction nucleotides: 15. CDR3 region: CASSERLSRGINNEQFF. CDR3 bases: TGTGCCAGCAGCGAACGTCTTTCCAGGGGGATCAACAATGAGCAGTTCTTC.

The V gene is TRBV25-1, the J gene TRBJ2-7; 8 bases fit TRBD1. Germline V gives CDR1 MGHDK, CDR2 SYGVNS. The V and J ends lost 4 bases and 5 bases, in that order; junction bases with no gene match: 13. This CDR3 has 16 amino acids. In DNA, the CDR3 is TGTGCCAGCAGTGGCCCTGGGACAGGAGGACGGCACGAGCAGTACTTC. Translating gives CASSGPGTGGRHEQYF.

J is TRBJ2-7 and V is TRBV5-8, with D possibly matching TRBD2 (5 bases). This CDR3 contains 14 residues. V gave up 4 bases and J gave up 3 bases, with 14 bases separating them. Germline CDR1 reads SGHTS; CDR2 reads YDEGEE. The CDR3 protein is CASSPERASYEQYF. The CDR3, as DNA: TGTGCCAGCAGCCCGGAGAGGGCCAGCTACGAGCAGTACTTC.

The CDR3 nucleotides read TGTGCCAGTAGTATCGGGACCTACAATGAGCAGTTCTTC. Its protein is CASSIGTYNEQFF. The rearrangement uses TRBV19 and TRBJ2-1, with a tentative D call TRBD2 (5 bases). Trimming took off 3 bases at V and 2 bases at J, with 5 bases between the two ends. The germline gives CDR1 LNHDA, CDR2 SQIVND (reference sequence). The CDR3 length is 13 residues.

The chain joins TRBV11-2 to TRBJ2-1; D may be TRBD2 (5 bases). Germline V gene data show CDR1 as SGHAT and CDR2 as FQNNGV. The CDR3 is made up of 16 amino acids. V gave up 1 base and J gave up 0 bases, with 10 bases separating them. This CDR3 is CASSLGVRGSYNEQFF. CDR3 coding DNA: TGTGCCAGCAGCTTAGGGGTTCGGGGCTCCTACAATGAGCAGTTCTTC.